The clone carrying this TCR beta chain showed up many times. The antigen is not known. The sample is drawn from a study of T cells in Graves' hyperthyroidism and ophthalmopathy. Hyperthyroidism had been newly diagnosed in patients aged 18 to 65, and its duration was under 2 months. Fresh peripheral blood, 8 to 10 ml, was the source of the PBMCs. Amplified TCR beta CDR3 regions came from RNA transcripts. TCR CDR3 regions were first amplified by RT-PCR with HTBI primers. TCRdb itself ran the multiplex PCR reads through MiXCR, one entry per CDR3 protein. The sample lists under 650,000 distinct CDR3 sequences, about 17% occurring once. Whole-study findings and limits: Most expanded thyroid clonotypes above 0.001 recurred in blood. Model predictions of ophthalmopathy came a median around 6.5 months before onset.

Germline V lookup: CDR1 MDHEN, CDR2 SYDVKM. This CDR3 spans 14 amino acids. The ends were cut back, 5 bases at V and 7 bases at J, with 15 bases in the middle. The clonotype originates from a woman aged 30 to 39 with Graves' hyperthyroidism. This chain links TRBV28 with TRBJ2-1, with unresolved D. The sample consisted of blood. For the CDR3, the DNA is TGTGCCAGCAGTCCCGCCACGCGGTCGAATGAGCAGTTCTTC. Translation gives CASSPATRSNEQFF.